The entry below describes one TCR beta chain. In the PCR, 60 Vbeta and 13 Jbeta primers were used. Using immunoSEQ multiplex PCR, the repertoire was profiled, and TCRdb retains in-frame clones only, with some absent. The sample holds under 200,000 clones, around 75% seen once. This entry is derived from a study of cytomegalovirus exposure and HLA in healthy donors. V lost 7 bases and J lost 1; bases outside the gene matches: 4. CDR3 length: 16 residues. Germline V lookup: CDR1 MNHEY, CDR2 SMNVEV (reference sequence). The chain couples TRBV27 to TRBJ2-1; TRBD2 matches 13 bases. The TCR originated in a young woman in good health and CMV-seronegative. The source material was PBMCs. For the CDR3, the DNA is TGTGCCAGCACCAAACTAGCGGGAGGGTCCTACAATGAGCAGTTCTTC. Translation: CASTKLAGGSYNEQFF.